This TCR beta chain is drawn from a study of blood T cell repertoires in COVID-19. The table came from immunoSEQ multiplex PCR; TCRdb's copy has only in-frame clones and leaves some out. The sample carries 150,000 to 200,000 clones, 80% recorded once. The sequencing sample was made of PBMCs or T cells enriched from blood (not recorded which). The TCR comes from a man in his fifties or sixties who had been exposed to COVID-19.

The DNA of the CDR3 is TGTGCCATCAGTGGCGGACTAGCGGGAGATCCCTACAATGAGCAGTTCTTC. As protein: CAISGGLAGDPYNEQFF. The chain links TRBV10-3 to TRBJ2-1; 13 bases are shared with TRBD2. Germline trimming cut 4 bases from V and 2 bases from J; bases unmatched to any gene: 5. This CDR3 has 17 amino acids. Germline V gene lookup returns CDR1 ENHRY and CDR2 SYGVKD.